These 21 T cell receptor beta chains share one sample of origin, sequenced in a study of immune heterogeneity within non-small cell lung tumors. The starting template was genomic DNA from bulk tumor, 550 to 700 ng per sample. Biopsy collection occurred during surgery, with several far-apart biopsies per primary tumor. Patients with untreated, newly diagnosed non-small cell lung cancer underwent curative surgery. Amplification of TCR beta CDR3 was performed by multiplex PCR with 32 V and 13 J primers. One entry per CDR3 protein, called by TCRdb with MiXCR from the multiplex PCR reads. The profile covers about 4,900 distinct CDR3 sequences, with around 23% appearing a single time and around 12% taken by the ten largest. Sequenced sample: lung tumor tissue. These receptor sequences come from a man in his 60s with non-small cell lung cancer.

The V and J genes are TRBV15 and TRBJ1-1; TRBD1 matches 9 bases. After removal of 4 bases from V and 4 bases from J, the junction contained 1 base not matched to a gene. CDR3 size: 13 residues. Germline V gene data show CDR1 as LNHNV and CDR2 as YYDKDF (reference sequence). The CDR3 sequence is CATSTTGGTEAFF. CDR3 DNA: TGTGCCACCAGCACGACAGGGGGCACTGAAGCTTTCTTT.

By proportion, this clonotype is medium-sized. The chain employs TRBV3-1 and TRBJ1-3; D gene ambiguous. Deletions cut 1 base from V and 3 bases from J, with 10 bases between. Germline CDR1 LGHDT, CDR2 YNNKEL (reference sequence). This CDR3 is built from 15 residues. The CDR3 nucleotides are TGTGCCAGCAGCCAAGTAGGAGGGTTTGGAAACACCATATATTTT. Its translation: CASSQVGGFGNTIYF. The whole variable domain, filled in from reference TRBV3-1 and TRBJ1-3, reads DTAVSQTPKYLVTQMGNDKSIKCEQNLGHDTMYWYKQDSKKFLKIMFSYNNKELIINETVPNRFSPKSPDKAHLNLHINSLELGDSAVYFCASSQVGGFGNTIYFGEGSWLTVV.

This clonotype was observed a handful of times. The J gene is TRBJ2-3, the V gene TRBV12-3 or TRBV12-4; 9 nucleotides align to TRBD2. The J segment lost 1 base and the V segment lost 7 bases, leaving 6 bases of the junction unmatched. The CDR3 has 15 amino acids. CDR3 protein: CASKRWTSGTDTQYF. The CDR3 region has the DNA TGTGCCAGCAAAAGATGGACTAGCGGCACAGATACGCAGTATTTT.

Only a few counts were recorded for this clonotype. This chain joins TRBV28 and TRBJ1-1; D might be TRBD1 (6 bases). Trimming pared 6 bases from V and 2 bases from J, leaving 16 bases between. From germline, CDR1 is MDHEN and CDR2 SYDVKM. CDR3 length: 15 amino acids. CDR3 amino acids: CASRIRGRLNTEAFF. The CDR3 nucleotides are TGTGCCAGCAGGATACGGGGGCGTTTAAACACTGAAGCTTTCTTT.

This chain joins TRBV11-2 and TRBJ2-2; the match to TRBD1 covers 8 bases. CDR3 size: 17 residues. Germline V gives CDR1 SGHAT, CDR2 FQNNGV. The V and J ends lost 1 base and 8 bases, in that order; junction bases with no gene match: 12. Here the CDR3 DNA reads TGTGCCAGCAGCTTAGGTCGTCAGGGGGCTTCGTATGGGGAGCTGTTTTTT. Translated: CASSLGRQGASYGELFF.

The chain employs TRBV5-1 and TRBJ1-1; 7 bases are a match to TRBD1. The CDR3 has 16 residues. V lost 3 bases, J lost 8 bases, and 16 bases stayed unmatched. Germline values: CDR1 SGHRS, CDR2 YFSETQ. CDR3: CASSSQGTKHNLEAFF. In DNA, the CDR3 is TGCGCCAGCAGCTCACAGGGGACTAAACACAACCTAGAAGCTTTCTTT.

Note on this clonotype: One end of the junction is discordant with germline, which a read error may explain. Here the CDR3 reads CASSLKWAGYYGCTF. The CDR3 DNA reads as TGTGCCAGCAGCTTGAAATGGGCAGGCTACTATGGCTGCACCTTC. The chain couples TRBV5-6 to TRBJ1-2; D is ambiguous. The CDR3 has 15 residues. Germline lookup yields CDR1 SGHDT and CDR2 YYEEEE.

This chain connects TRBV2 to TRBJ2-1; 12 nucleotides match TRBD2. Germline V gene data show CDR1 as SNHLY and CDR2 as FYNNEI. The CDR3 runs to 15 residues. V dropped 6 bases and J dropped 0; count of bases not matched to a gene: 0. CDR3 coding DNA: TGTGCCAGCAGGACTAGCGGGAGCTCCTACAATGAGCAGTTCTTC. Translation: CASRTSGSSYNEQFF.

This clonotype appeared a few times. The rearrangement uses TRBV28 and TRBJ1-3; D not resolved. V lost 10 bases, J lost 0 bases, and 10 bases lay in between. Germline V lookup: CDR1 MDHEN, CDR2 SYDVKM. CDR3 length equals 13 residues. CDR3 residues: CATQVLSGNTIYF. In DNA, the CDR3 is TGTGCCACCCAAGTCCTCTCTGGAAACACCATATATTTT.

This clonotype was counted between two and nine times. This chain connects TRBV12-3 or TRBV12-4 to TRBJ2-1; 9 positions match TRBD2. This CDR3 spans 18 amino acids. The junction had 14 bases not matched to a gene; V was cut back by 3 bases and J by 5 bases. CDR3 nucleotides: TGTGCCAGCAGTTTTATCCTAGTGAAGCGGGGGGATAACAATGAGCAGTTCTTC. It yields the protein CASSFILVKRGDNNEQFF.

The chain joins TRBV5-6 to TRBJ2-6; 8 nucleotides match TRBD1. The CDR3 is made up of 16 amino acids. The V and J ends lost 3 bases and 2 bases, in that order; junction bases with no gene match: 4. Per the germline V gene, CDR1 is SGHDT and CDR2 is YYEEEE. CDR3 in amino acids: CASSWWTGTGANVLTF. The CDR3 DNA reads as TGTGCCAGCAGCTGGTGGACAGGGACTGGGGCCAACGTCCTGACTTTC.

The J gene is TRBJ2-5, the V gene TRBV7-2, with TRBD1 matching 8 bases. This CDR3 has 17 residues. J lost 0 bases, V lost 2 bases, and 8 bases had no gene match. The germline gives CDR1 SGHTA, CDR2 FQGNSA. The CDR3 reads CASSLIGQGVYQETQYF. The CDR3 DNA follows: TGTGCCAGCAGCTTAATAGGACAGGGCGTCTACCAAGAGACCCAGTACTTC.

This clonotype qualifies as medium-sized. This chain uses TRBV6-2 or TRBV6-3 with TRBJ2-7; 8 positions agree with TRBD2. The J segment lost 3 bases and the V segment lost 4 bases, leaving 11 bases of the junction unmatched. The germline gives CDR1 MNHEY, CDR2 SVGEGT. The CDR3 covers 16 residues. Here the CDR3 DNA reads TGTGCCAGCAGTTTCTTGGAGATAGCGGGAAGCTACGAGCAGTACTTC. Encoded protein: CASSFLEIAGSYEQYF.

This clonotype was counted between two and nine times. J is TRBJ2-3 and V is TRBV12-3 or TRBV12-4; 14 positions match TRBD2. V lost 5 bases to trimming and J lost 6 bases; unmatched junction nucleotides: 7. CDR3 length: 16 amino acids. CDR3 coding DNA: TGTGCCAGCAGTCCGGGGACTAGCGGGAGTAGGGATACGCAGTATTTT. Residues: CASSPGTSGSRDTQYF.

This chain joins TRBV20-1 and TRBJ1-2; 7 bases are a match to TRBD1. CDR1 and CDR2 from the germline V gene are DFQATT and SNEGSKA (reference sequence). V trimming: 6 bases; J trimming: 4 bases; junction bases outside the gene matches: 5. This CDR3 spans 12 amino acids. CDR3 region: CSAQGQLYGYTF. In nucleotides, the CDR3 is TGCAGTGCCCAGGGACAGCTCTATGGCTACACCTTC.

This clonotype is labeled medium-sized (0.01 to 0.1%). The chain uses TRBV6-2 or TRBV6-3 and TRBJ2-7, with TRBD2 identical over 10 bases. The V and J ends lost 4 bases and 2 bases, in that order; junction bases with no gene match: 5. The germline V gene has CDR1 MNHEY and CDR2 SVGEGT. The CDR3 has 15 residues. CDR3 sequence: CASSLSAGGTYEQYF. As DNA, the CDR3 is TGTGCCAGCAGTTTATCAGCGGGAGGGACCTACGAGCAGTACTTC.

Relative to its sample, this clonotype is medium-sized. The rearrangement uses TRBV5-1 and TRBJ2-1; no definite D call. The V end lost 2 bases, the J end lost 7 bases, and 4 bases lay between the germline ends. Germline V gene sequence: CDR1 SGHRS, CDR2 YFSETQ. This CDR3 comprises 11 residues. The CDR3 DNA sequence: TGCGCCAGCAGCTTCCATAATGAGCAGTTCTTC. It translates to CASSFHNEQFF.

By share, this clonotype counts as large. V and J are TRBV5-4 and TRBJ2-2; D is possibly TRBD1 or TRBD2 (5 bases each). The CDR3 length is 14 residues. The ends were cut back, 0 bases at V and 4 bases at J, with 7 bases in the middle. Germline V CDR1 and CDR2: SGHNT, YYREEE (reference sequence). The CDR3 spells CASSLGGSTGELFF. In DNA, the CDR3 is TGTGCCAGCAGCTTGGGGGGGTCCACCGGGGAGCTGTTTTTT. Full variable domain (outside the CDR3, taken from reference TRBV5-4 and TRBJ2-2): ETGVTQSPTHLIKTRGQQVTLRCSSQSGHNTVSWYQQALGQGPQFIFQYYREEENGRGNFPPRFSGLQFPNYSSELNVNALELDDSALYLCASSLGGSTGELFFGEGSRLTVL.

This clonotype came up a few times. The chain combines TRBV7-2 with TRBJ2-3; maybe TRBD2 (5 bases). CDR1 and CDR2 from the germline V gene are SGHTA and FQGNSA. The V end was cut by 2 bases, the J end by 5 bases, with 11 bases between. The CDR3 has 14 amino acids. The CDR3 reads CASSLWLAGDTQYF. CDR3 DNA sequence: TGTGCCAGCAGCTTATGGCTAGCTGGAGATACGCAGTATTTT.

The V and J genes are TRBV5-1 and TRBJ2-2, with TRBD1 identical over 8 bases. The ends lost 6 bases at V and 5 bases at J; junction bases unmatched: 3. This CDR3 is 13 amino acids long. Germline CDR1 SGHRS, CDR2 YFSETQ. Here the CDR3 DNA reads TGCGCCAGCACCGACAGGGGTACCGGGGAGCTGTTTTTT. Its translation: CASTDRGTGELFF.

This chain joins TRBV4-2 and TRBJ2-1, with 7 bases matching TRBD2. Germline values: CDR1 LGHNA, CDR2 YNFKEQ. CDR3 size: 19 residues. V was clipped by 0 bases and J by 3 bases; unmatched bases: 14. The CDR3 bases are TGTGCCAGCAGCCAAGATCGGGTAGACTGGCGGGAGCGCTACAATGAGCAGTTCTTC. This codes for CASSQDRVDWRERYNEQFF.